This passage covers 21 T cell receptor beta chains from one sample sequenced in a study of radiation and T cells in renal cell carcinoma (dated by TCRdb to the early 2020s). The time point label, as the study defines it: baseline pretreatment blood. The treatment or condition label here, explained by the study, means: 15 Gy SBRT to primary tumor, nephrectomy 4 weeks later. The method was the immunoSEQ multiplex PCR assay. Held by TCRdb, this immuneACCESS table contains in-frame sequences only and omits some clones. Under half of the omission traces to an unresolved V gene where checked; the cause of the rest is unknown. Here the sample has some 110,000 clones; roughly 85% occur a single time. The ten most abundant clones make up about 3% of the sample. Sequencing was performed on blood, taken from a patient whose treatment included radiotherapy and nephrectomy. These receptors originate from a woman aged 55-70 years with renal cell carcinoma.

J is TRBJ1-2 and V is TRBV6-6; perhaps TRBD1 as D (5 bases). The CDR3 covers 13 residues. Trimming left V 8 bases short and J 4 bases short, with 14 bases between. Germline V gene lookup returns CDR1 MNHNY and CDR2 SVGAGI (reference sequence). The CDR3: CASGRTGGYGYTF. The CDR3 coding sequence is TGTGCCAGCGGCCGAACAGGTGGCTATGGCTACACCTTC.

Notes on this clone: The junction shows a germline mismatch at one end, possibly a read error. V is TRBV7-7 and J is TRBJ1-3, with D tentatively TRBD1 (5 bases). The CDR3 sequence is 15 residues long. Germline-derived CDR1 and CDR2 are SSHAT and FNYEAQ (reference sequence). CDR3 sequence reads: CASSPGGVRGNTIYF. CDR3 DNA sequence: TGTGCTAGCAGCCCGGGGGGGGTACGCGGAAACACCATATATTTT.

This chain connects TRBV15 to TRBJ2-7; TRBD1 or TRBD2 may be the D gene (5 bases each). The V end lost 0 bases, the J end lost 1 base, and 13 bases lay between the germline ends. Germline V gene sequence: CDR1 LNHNV, CDR2 YYDKDF (reference sequence). The CDR3 sequence is 16 residues long. CDR3 sequence reads: CATSRDWTGPSYEQYF. DNA of the CDR3: TGTGCCACCAGCAGAGATTGGACGGGGCCATCCTACGAGCAGTACTTC.

This clone occurred a few times. The rearrangement links TRBV6-1 to TRBJ1-1, with a tentative D call TRBD1 (5 bases). The CDR3 has 14 residues. V was cut by 4 bases and J by 2 bases, with 11 bases left in between. Germline CDR1 and CDR2: MNHNS and SASEGT. This CDR3 is CASSVLDSNTEAFF. The CDR3 DNA is TGTGCCAGCAGTGTTCTTGACAGTAACACTGAAGCTTTCTTT.

V usage is TRBV6-5 and J usage is TRBJ1-1; D unclear. V was shortened by 4 bases and J by 0 bases, with 9 bases between the two germline ends. This CDR3 is built from 14 residues. Germline V gene lookup returns CDR1 MNHEY and CDR2 SVGAGI. The CDR3 is CASSFGRLNTEAFF. The CDR3 DNA reads as TGTGCCAGCAGTTTCGGACGGTTGAACACTGAAGCTTTCTTT.

The gene calls are TRBV6-5 and TRBJ2-7; 9 bases agree with TRBD1. Germline V lookup: CDR1 MNHEY, CDR2 SVGAGI. With 2 bases clipped from V and 3 bases from J, the junction kept 2 bases outside the gene matches. The CDR3 has 14 residues. The CDR3 sequence: CASSYGGQGYEQYF. The DNA for the CDR3 is TGTGCCAGCAGTTACGGGGGACAGGGCTACGAGCAGTACTTC.

This chain joins TRBV5-1 and TRBJ1-1; TRBD1 matches 9 bases. The length of the CDR3 is 14 residues. Germline values: CDR1 SGHRS, CDR2 YFSETQ. V gave up 6 bases and J gave up 10 bases; unmatched junction bases: 13. The CDR3 is CASMGRTGEAGAFF. Here the CDR3 DNA reads TGCGCCAGCATGGGGCGGACAGGGGAAGCTGGAGCTTTCTTT.

V and J are TRBV5-4 and TRBJ2-6; D ambiguous. The CDR3 runs to 12 residues. Germline V CDR1 and CDR2: SGHNT, YYREEE (reference sequence). V was pared by 4 bases and J by 2 bases, with 1 base between. The CDR3 is CASSAGANVLTF. In DNA form, the CDR3 reads TGTGCCAGCAGCGCTGGGGCCAACGTCCTGACTTTC. Complete variable domain (other parts from reference TRBV5-4 and TRBJ2-6): ETGVTQSPTHLIKTRGQQVTLRCSSQSGHNTVSWYQQALGQGPQFIFQYYREEENGRGNFPPRFSGLQFPNYSSELNVNALELDDSALYLCASSAGANVLTFGAGSRLTVL.

The chain joins TRBV2 to TRBJ2-7; 9 nucleotides match TRBD1. CDR3 length: 15 residues. The germline V gene encodes CDR1 SNHLY and CDR2 FYNNEI. V was pared by 6 bases and J by 5 bases, with 11 bases of the junction left unmatched. The CDR3 region is CASSLGQGLTDEQYF. For the CDR3, the DNA is TGTGCCAGCAGCCTTGGACAGGGGTTAACAGACGAGCAGTACTTC.

A few counts support this clone. The chain couples TRBV25-1 to TRBJ2-7, with 8 bases identical to TRBD1. This CDR3 has 13 residues. V dropped 6 bases and J dropped 4; count of bases not matched to a gene: 5. Germline V gene lookup returns CDR1 MGHDK and CDR2 SYGVNS. As DNA, the CDR3 is TGTGCCAGCAGCTGGACAGGGCTGTACGAGCAGTACTTC. It translates to CASSWTGLYEQYF.

The J gene is TRBJ2-6, the V gene TRBV6-1; D remains ambiguous. V lost 1 base and J 0 bases, leaving 4 bases between the germline ends. The CDR3 spans 15 residues. Per the germline V gene, CDR1 is MNHNS and CDR2 is SASEGT. Written as DNA, the CDR3 is TGTGCCAGCAGTGAAGACAGCTCTGGGGCCAACGTCCTGACTTTC. Its translation is CASSEDSSGANVLTF.

The DNA of the CDR3 is TGTGCCAGCAGCCCAAGGACAGGGGGAGATCAGCCCCAGCATTTT. It yields the protein CASSPRTGGDQPQHF. This chain joins TRBV7-2 and TRBJ1-5; 10 positions match TRBD1. Germline V CDR1 and CDR2: SGHTA, FQGNSA. The CDR3 extends over 15 amino acids. J lost 5 bases, V lost 5 bases, and 6 bases had no gene match.

The V gene is TRBV5-8, the J gene TRBJ2-2; 7 nucleotides agree with TRBD2. This CDR3 spans 19 amino acids. The germline V gene encodes CDR1 SGHTS and CDR2 YDEGEE. J was trimmed by 3 bases and V by 4 bases; bases with no gene match: 18. The CDR3 reads CASSPSRWGGIEDTGELFF. CDR3 bases: TGTGCCAGCAGCCCCTCCCGGTGGGGGGGTATTGAAGACACCGGGGAGCTGTTTTTT.

This sequence joins TRBV6-1 and TRBJ1-3, with 9 bases that match TRBD1. This CDR3 comprises 17 residues. V shed 4 bases and J 0 bases; nucleotides not matched to a gene: 7. CDR1 and CDR2 (germline): MNHNS, SASEGT. The CDR3 DNA reads as TGTGCCAGCAGTGCCTTTTGGGGACAGGGCTCTGGAAACACCATATATTTT. Amino acid sequence: CASSAFWGQGSGNTIYF.

Comment on this clone: This likely stems from a read error, as it lies one base from a far larger clone. Other DNA sequences in this specimen translate into the identical CDR3. The rearrangement links TRBV4-1 to TRBJ1-2; possibly TRBD1 for D (5 bases). Germline V gene sequence: CDR1 MGHRA, CDR2 YSYEKL. The CDR3 covers 13 residues. The CDR3 sequence: CASSHSGDLAGNF. The CDR3 DNA reads as TGCGCCAGCAGCCATTCCGGGGACTTGGCGGGAAACTTC.

About this clone itself: The sample holds other DNA sequences that translate to the same CDR3. This sequence joins TRBV27 and TRBJ1-5; D gene uncertain. The CDR3 consists of 13 residues. Germline V gene lookup returns CDR1 MNHEY and CDR2 SMNVEV (reference sequence). Between the trimmed V and J ends, which lost 6 bases and 7 bases, there was a span of 13 bases. The CDR3 coding sequence is TGTGCCAGCAGCTTGCGGGGAGGCCAGCCCCAGCATTTT. As protein: CASSLRGGQPQHF.

The CDR3 reads CASSIPQGRHYGYTF. Written as DNA, the CDR3 is TGTGCCAGTAGTATCCCCCAGGGGAGACACTATGGCTACACCTTC. The chain carries TRBV19 and TRBJ1-2; maybe TRBD1 (6 bases). The germline V gene encodes CDR1 LNHDA and CDR2 SQIVND (reference sequence). The CDR3 has 15 amino acids. V lost 3 bases and J 3 bases, leaving 14 bases between the germline ends.

This clone has more than one count but fewer than ten. V and J are TRBV7-9 and TRBJ2-3; tentative D call: TRBD1 (6 bases). CDR1 and CDR2 from the germline V gene are SEHNR and FQNEAQ (reference sequence). With 6 bases removed from V and 2 bases from J, the gap between germline ends came to 15 bases. This CDR3 has 15 residues. CDR3 DNA sequence: TGTGCCAGCAGTCAACTTTGGGACAACACAGATACGCAGTATTTT. It encodes CASSQLWDNTDTQYF.

This clone was seen only a few times. This chain connects TRBV6-5 to TRBJ1-1; weak D call: TRBD1 (6 bases). The CDR3 contains 14 residues. Deletions cut 8 bases from V and 3 bases from J, with 16 bases between. Germline lookup yields CDR1 MNHEY and CDR2 SVGAGI. The CDR3 nucleotides read TGTGCCAGCGCGAGCAGGGGCCGGGACACTGAAGCTTTCTTT. It is translated as CASASRGRDTEAFF.

CDR3 in amino acids: CASSLAWSGPETQYF. The CDR3 DNA reads as TGTGCCAGCAGCTTGGCCTGGTCAGGGCCAGAGACCCAGTACTTC. This chain uses TRBV5-6 with TRBJ2-5; D may be TRBD1 (5 bases). The CDR3 spans 15 residues. CDR1 SGHDT and CDR2 YYEEEE come from the germline V gene. With 0 bases removed from V and 4 bases from J, the gap between germline ends came to 13 bases.

V gene TRBV11-2 combines with J gene TRBJ1-3; D perhaps matches TRBD1 (5 bases). The CDR3 runs 15 residues. Germline CDR1 SGHAT, CDR2 FQNNGV. Trimming took off 2 bases at V and 0 bases at J, with 8 bases between the two ends. CDR3 amino acids: CASSLTGNSGNTIYF. CDR3 DNA sequence: TGTGCCAGCAGCTTAACAGGAAACTCTGGAAACACCATATATTTT.